This TCR beta chain emerged from a study of naive and memory T cell subsets. Indicated treatment: skin biopsy from PPD injection site in Mantoux-positive individual. An oligonucleotide containing a UMI was ligated to the 3' end of TCR cDNA. Tuberculin skin test biopsies were taken where PPD was injected in Mantoux-positive people. Input was about 1 to 1000 ng of DNase-treated total RNA without cell sorting. Broader study findings: Higher TCR numbers at tuberculin sites reflect T cell infiltration, per interpretation.

The SP2 primer and nested alpha and beta constant region primers amplified ligated cDNA in four rounds. TCRdb independently ran MiXCR on the UMI-ligation and nested PCR reads; one entry per CDR3 protein. In the table there are tens of thousands of distinct CDR3 sequences, about 6.7% of which are singletons. By frequency in the sample, this clonotype is medium-sized. Its antigen is as yet unknown. V was cut by 2 bases and J by 2 bases, with 10 bases left in between. The CDR3 is 14 residues long. This material consisted of skin, taken from a tuberculin skin test site. The TCR comes from an adult in good health. The J gene is TRBJ2-7, the V gene TRBV12-3 or TRBV12-4; no definite D call. CDR3 sequence: CASSLPGLPYEQYF. CDR3 DNA: TGTGCCAGCAGTTTACCCGGGCTACCCTACGAGCAGTACTTC.